This TCR beta chain was sequenced in a study of vaccination effects on CD4 cells after COVID-19. Looking at the study overall: After vaccination, three convalescent patients were sampled at early and late time points. The post-vaccine samples were taken, at the median, 72 days after the second dose. Points from the study as a whole: Convalescent patients were scarce, and early post-infection timepoints were absent.

CDR3 length: 17 amino acids. The V gene lost 1 base and the J gene lost 1 base, with 11 bases spanning the gap. Germline CDR1 reads LNHDA; CDR2 reads SQIVND (reference sequence). About this clone: Its antigen is undetermined.

When around nine days of culture had elapsed, CD4+ T cells were isolated. The person had PCR-confirmed SARS-CoV-2 infection between March and December 2020. As their vaccination, participants received two doses of either BNT162b2 or mRNA-1273. Here immunoSEQ multiplex PCR was the method, and the copy in TCRdb shows in-frame clones only, minus some. The sample gives some 31,000 clones, around 80% of which show up once; under 8% is in the top ten. The sample in question was CD4+ T cells from PBMCs cultured without peptide, obtained after COVID-19 vaccination. The chain recombines TRBV19 with TRBJ2-6; tentative D call: TRBD1 (5 bases). The source is a human donor who had a prior SARS-CoV-2 infection. The CDR3 spells CASSIVGVGSGANVLTF. CDR3 nucleotide sequence: TGTGCCAGTAGTATAGTAGGGGTTGGTTCTGGGGCCAACGTCCTGACTTTC.